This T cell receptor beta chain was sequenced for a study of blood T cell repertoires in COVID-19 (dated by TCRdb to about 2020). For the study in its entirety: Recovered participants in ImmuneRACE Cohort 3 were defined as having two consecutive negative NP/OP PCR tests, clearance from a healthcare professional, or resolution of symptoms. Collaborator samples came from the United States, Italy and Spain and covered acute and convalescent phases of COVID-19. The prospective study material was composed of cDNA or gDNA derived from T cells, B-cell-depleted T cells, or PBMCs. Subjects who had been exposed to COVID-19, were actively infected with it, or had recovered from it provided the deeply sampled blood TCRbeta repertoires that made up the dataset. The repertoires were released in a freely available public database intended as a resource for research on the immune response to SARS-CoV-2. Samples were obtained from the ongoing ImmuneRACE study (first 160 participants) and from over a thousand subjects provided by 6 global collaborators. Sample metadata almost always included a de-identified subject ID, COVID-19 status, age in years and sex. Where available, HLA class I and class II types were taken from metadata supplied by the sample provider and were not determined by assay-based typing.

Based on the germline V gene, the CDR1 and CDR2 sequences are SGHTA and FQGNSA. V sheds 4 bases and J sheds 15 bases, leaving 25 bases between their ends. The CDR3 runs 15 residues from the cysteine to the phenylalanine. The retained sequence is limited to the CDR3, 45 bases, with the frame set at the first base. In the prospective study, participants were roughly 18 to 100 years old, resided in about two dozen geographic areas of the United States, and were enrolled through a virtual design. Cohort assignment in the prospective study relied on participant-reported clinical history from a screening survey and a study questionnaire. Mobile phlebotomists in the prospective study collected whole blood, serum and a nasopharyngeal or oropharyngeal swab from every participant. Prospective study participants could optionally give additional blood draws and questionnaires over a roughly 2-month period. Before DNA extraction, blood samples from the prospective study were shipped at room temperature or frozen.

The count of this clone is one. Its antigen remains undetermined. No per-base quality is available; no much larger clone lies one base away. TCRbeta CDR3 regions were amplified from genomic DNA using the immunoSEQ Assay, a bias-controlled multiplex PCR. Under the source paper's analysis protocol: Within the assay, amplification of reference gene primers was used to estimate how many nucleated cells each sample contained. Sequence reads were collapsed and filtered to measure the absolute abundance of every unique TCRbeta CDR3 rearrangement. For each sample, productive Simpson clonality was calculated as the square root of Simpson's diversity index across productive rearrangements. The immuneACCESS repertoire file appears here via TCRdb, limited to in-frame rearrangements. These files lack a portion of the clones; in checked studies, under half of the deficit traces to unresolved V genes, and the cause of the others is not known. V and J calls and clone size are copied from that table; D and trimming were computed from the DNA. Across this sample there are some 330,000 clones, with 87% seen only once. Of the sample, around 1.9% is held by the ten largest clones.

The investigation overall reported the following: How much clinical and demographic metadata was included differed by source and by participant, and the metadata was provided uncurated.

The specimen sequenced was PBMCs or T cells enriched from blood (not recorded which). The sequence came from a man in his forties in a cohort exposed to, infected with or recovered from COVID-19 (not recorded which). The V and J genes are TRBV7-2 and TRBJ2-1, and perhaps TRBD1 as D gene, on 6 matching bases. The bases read TGTGCCAGCAGCTCGGACAACAGGGTCGAGGGCGGTATGTTCTTC. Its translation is CASSSDNRVEGGMFF.